The 2 T cell receptor beta chains below all came from one sample that was sequenced in a study of blood T cells in healthy people across ages. Through a sample-barcoded 5' primer and a J-beta primer mix, a second PCR was run for about 6 to 11 cycles. TCRdb used MiXCR to reprocess the 5' RACE reads, holding one entry per CDR3 protein. This table has more than 800,000 distinct CDR3 sequences, roughly 45% appearing once. The specimen was blood. The receptors derive from a woman aged 55 to 70 in good health.

The J gene is TRBJ2-1, the V gene TRBV5-1; 11 nucleotides line up with TRBD2. V lost 0 bases, J lost 7 bases, and 9 bases stayed unmatched. Germline loops: CDR1 SGHRS, CDR2 YFSETQ. The CDR3 is made up of 17 amino acids. CDR3 nucleotides: TGCGCCAGCAGCTTGGCCCCCGGGACTAGCGGAAGAAATGAGCAGTTCTTC. This sequence encodes CASSLAPGTSGRNEQFF.

This clonotype was detected a few times. The rearrangement uses TRBV11-2 and TRBJ2-5; tentative D call: TRBD1 (6 bases). Germline CDR1 SGHAT, CDR2 FQNNGV. Trimming left V 5 bases short and J 1 base short, with 11 bases between. CDR3 size: 14 residues. CDR3 loop: CASSLKDSQETQYF. The DNA of the CDR3 is TGTGCCAGCAGCCTAAAGGACAGCCAAGAGACCCAGTACTTC.